This TCR beta chain was captured in a study of cytomegalovirus exposure and HLA in healthy donors. Germline CDR1 SGDLS, CDR2 YYNGEE. Trimming at V came to 0 bases and at J to 0 bases, leaving 7 bases not matched to a gene. The CDR3 length is 17 residues. With respect to this clone: Antigen unknown.

Study-wide findings and caveats: Both high specificity and high sensitivity reportedly marked the classifier's diagnosis of cytomegalovirus status. According to a later analysis, TCR clusters from the first cohort tended to co-occur in the 120 or so validation repertoires. Listed as cytomegalovirus-associated were 164 TCR beta chains.

Measured with immunoSEQ multiplex PCR; TCRdb has only the in-frame clones, and not every one. Of around 160,000 clones in the sample, 88% are singletons; the top ten hold under 3%. The specimen was PBMCs. This sequence joins TRBV9 and TRBJ2-3, with 7 bases identical to TRBD2. This receptor was obtained from a man between 18 and 29 years old in good health and CMV-seronegative. The CDR3, as DNA: TGTGCCAGCAGCGTAGATGGGGCGGGGGAGAGCACAGATACGCAGTATTTT. This encodes CASSVDGAGESTDTQYF.